This T cell receptor (beta chain) was observed in a study of blood T cells in healthy people across ages (dated by TCRdb to between 2014 and 2016). With respect to the entire study: In model experiments, roughly one uniquely barcoded TCR beta cDNA molecule per two T cells was captured by template switching. For two donors (one aged 18 to 29 and one aged 80 or older), the study analyzed two additional independent replicas of 1 million unique cDNA reads from the same blood draw. To avoid experimental bias, donors of different ages were spread randomly across the sequencing lanes. Using deep sequencing normalized with unique cDNA molecular identifiers, the study measured how TCR beta repertoire diversity changes with age. The donors were split into four age groups: young (average around 15 years), middle-aged (39), aged (about 62) and long-lived (approximately 89). The study at large found these results: As age increased, observed TCR beta diversity per million T cells dropped in a roughly linear way, and a significant reduction was already evident by age roughly 40. Conclusive comparison of naive and antigen-experienced compartments was prevented by the profiling of bulk unsorted PBMCs. Estimates of total diversity based on one million sequenced T cells were considered lower bounds and underestimates. Compared with the aged group, more naive CD4+ T cells, fewer expanded clones and increased TCR diversity were shown by the long-lived group, suggesting age selection. Donor CMV infection status was unknown, potentially confounding age-related changes in expanded clonotypes. There was a strong correlation between observed TCR beta diversity and the percentage of naive T cells measured by flow cytometry.

Libraries were prepared through 5' RACE. TCRdb shows the sequencer as Illumina HiSeq 2500. A second PCR of about 6 to 11 cycles was run with a J-beta primer mix and a sample-barcoded 5' primer. A template-switch 5' adaptor carrying 12 random nucleotides introduced a unique molecular identifier onto each TCR beta cDNA molecule. Each sample yielded at least 3 million CDR3-containing paired-end reads. The Mint cDNA synthesis kit, primed by a TRBC-specific oligonucleotide, was used to synthesize first-strand cDNA from all RNA. After uracil-DNA glycosylase treatment, a first 18-cycle PCR used universal primers M1SS and BC2_uni_R on all cDNA. The authors' pipeline ran thus. Normalization of each sample was performed by random selection of 1 million high-quality reads, each carrying a distinct molecular identifier. Instead of being binned into consensus sequences, reads that shared molecular identifiers were thrown out. MiTCR, run with a Q25 quality threshold and the strictest error-elimination algorithm, handled CDR3 identification, clonotype clustering and error correction. Lower-bound total TCR beta diversity was estimated with a nonparametric unseen species model using Euler transformation. The raw public reads went through TCRdb reprocessing: fastp at Q25, MiXCR clone calling, in-frame beta chains kept. Merged by CDR3 protein, the rows form single entries marked with the most common genes and DNA. The authors' filters were not applied to this entry. For this sample the table gives some 920,000 distinct CDR3 sequences, of which 45% to 60% were detected only once. The ten largest clonotypes hold 20% to 25% of the sample.

A word on this clonotype: No cognate antigen has been identified for it. No per-base quality is available; no much larger clone lies one base away.

Reading the germline V gene gives CDR1 LGHNA and CDR2 YNFKEQ. The CDR3 runs 18 amino acids, cysteine and phenylalanine included. The sequence is cut down to CDR3 DNA, 54 bases in frame from base 1. Trimming takes 2 bases off V and 0 bases off J; junction bases not matched to a gene: 5. The donors were under 40 Caucasian individuals from Russia, aged 6 to 90 years, who were systemically healthy. Each donor gave ten milliliters of peripheral blood, collected into EDTA-treated Vacutainer tubes. Ficoll-Paque density-gradient centrifugation was used to isolate PBMCs, with at least 6.5 million per sample. Trizol reagent was used to extract total RNA from PBMCs, with at least 5.5 micrograms per sample. Naive CD45RAhigh/CD27high T cell percentages were measured by flow cytometry on a PBMC aliquot from every donor.

The rearrangement combines TRBV4-2 with TRBJ2-6; 9 nucleotides in the junction match TRBD2. This TCR was recovered from a woman aged 55-70 years in good health. Sequenced input: blood. At the DNA level, the sequence is TGTGCCAGCAGCCAATTCGCGGGAGGGCGCTCTGGGGCCAACGTCCTGACTTTC. Its protein reads: CASSQFAGGRSGANVLTF.